Given below is one TCR beta chain in context. Some clones are missing from TCRdb's copy, which holds only in-frame ones; the method was immunoSEQ multiplex PCR. The sample has 390,000 or so clones, around 90% seen once. This sample is part of a study of blood T cell repertoires in COVID-19. The V gene end was trimmed by 3 bases and the J gene end by 14 bases; junction bases not matched to a gene: 4. This CDR3 has 11 amino acids. CDR1 is SGDLS and CDR2 is YYNGEE in the germline V gene. This clonotype was obtained from a woman younger than 45 with COVID-19, enrolled during active disease. The gene calls are TRBV9 and TRBJ2-1; TRBD1 matches 8 bases. Sequencing input: peripheral blood. The CDR3 DNA reads TGTGCCAGCAGCGATCGGACAGGGAAGTTCTTC. Residues: CASSDRTGKFF. Full variable domain (outside the CDR3, taken from reference TRBV9 and TRBJ2-1): DSGVTQTPKHLITATGQRVTLRCSPRSGDLSVYWYQQSLDQGLQFLIQYYNGEERAKGNILERFSAQQFPDLHSELNLSSLELGDSALYFCASSDRTGKFFGPGTRLTVL.